This TCR beta chain was captured in a study of T cell repertoires in cytomegalovirus infection. Across the whole study: CMV infection plus the matching HLA type was flagged by public TCR beta signatures.

Only a few counts were recorded for this clonotype. TCRdb reanalysed the reads using MiXCR and keeps one entry per CDR3 protein. The table includes 300,000 to 450,000 distinct CDR3 sequences, 18% detected once. J lost 2 bases, V lost 2 bases, and 12 bases had no gene match. CDR3 size: 20 residues. The germline gives CDR1 KGHDR, CDR2 SFDVKD. The TCR originated in a human donor in good health (CMV status not recorded). Some clones in this sample may be carry-over from other donors' samples. The V gene is TRBV24-1, the J gene TRBJ2-7; 15 bases align to TRBD2. Sequences were obtained from PBMCs. The CDR3 DNA reads TGTGCCACCAGTGATTCGGGGACTAGCGGGGGGAGAACTAATCCCTACGAGCAGTACTTC. It codes for CATSDSGTSGGRTNPYEQYF.